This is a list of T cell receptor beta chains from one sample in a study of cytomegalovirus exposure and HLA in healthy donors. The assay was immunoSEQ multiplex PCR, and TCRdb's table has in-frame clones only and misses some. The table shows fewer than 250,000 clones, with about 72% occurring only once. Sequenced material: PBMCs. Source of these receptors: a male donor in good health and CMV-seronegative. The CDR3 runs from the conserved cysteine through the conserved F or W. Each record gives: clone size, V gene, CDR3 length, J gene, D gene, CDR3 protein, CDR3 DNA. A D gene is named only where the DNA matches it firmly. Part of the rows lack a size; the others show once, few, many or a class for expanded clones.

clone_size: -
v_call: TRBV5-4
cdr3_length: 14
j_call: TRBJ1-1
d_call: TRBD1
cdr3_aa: CASSYGQGNTEAFF
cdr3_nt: TGTGCCAGCAGTTACGGACAGGGGAACACTGAAGCTTTCTTT

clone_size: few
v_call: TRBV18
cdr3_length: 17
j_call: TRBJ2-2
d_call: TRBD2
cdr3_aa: CASSPRSSGRATGELFF
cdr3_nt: TGTGCCAGCTCACCACGGTCTAGCGGGAGGGCCACCGGGGAGCTGTTTTTT

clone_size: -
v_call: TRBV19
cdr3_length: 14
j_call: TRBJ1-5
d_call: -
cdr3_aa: CASSIEGRGQPQHF
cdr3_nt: TGTGCCAGTAGCATTGAGGGGCGGGGGCAGCCCCAGCATTTT

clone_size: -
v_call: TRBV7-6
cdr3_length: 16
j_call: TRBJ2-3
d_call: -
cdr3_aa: CASSPSGAGATDTQYF
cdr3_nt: TGTGCCAGCAGCCCCAGCGGGGCAGGGGCCACAGATACGCAGTATTTT

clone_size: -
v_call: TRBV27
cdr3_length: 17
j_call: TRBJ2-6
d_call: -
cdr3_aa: CASSRTGSSSGANVLTF
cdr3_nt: TGTGCCAGCAGTAGAACAGGGTCAAGCTCTGGGGCCAACGTCCTGACTTTC

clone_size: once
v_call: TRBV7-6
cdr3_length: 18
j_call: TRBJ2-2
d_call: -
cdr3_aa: CASSLETLPRPLTGELFF
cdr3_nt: TGTGCCAGCAGCTTAGAGACACTCCCCAGACCACTCACCGGGGAGCTGTTTTTT

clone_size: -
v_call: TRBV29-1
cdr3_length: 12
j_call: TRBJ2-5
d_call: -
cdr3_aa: CSVDVLGETQYF
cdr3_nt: TGCAGCGTTGATGTGCTAGGCGAGACCCAGTACTTC

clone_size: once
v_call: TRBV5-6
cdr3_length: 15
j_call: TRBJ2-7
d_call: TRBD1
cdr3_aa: CASSFRDRAFYEQYF
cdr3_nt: TGTGCCAGCAGCTTCCGGGACAGGGCTTTCTACGAGCAGTACTTC

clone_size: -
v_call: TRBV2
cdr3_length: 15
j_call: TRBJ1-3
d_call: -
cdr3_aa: CASSEAGGGRNTIYF
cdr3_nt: TGTGCCAGCAGTGAAGCAGGCGGGGGCCGAAACACCATATATTTT

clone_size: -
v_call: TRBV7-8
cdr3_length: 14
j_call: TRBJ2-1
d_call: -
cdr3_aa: CASSFGGKNNEQFF
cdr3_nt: TGTGCCAGCAGCTTCGGTGGTAAAAACAATGAGCAGTTCTTC

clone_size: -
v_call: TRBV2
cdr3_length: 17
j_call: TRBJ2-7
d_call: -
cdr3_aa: CASSGSPRAGPTYEQYF
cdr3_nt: TGTGCCAGCAGTGGATCACCCCGGGCGGGCCCCACCTACGAGCAGTACTTC

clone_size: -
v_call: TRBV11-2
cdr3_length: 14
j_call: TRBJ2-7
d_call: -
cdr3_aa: CASSLPSGYYEQYF
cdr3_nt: TGTGCCAGCAGCTTACCGTCGGGGTACTACGAGCAGTACTTC

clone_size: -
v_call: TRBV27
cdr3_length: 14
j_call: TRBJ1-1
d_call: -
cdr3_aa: CASSPRLNNGGAFF
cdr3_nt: TGTGCCAGCAGCCCCCGACTCAACAACGGGGGAGCTTTCTTT

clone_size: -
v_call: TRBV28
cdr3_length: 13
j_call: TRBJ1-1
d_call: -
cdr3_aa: CASSLEQNTEAFF
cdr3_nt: TGTGCCAGCAGTTTAGAACAGAACACTGAAGCTTTCTTT

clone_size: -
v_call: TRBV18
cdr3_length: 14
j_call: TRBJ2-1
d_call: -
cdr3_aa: CASSPPREFDEQFF
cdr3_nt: TGTGCCAGCTCACCACCGCGGGAATTCGATGAGCAGTTCTTC